The 9 T cell receptor beta chains listed next were all sequenced from one sample in a study of regulatory T cells in long-lasting Graves disease. Described time point: newly diagnosed GD, antithyroid drugs for less than 3 months. TCR sequences were obtained from RNA taken from PBMCs. TCR beta libraries were built with iRepertoire HTBI primers and Arm-PCR of CDR3 regions. TCRdb redid the calling of the multiplex PCR reads with MiXCR, one entry per CDR3 protein. In the table there are 300,000 to 400,000 distinct CDR3 sequences, roughly 16% of which are singletons. The sequenced sample was peripheral blood mononuclear cells (PBMCs), obtained at new diagnosis, from a patient treated with antithyroid drugs. These TCRs come from a female donor with Graves disease.

This clonotype showed up many times. CDR3 DNA: TGTGCCAGCAGCCAAGAAAGCCCCTACGAGCAGTACTTC. Protein: CASSQESPYEQYF. The chain recombines TRBV3-1 with TRBJ2-7; no clear D. This CDR3 is 13 amino acids long. V was clipped by 0 bases and J by 2 bases, with 5 bases between them. Germline values: CDR1 LGHDT, CDR2 YNNKEL (reference sequence).

This clonotype showed up just a few times. The chain recombines TRBV4-1 with TRBJ2-7; 9 bases line up with TRBD2. Trimming took 0 bases from V and 5 from J; bases not matched to a gene: 5. This CDR3 is built from 15 residues. Per germline, CDR1 MGHRA and CDR2 YSYEKL. In DNA, the CDR3 is TGCGCCAGCAGCCAAGAGGGCGGGAGGGTCGACGAGCAGTACTTC. It encodes CASSQEGGRVDEQYF.

This clonotype was observed many times. This chain connects TRBV28 to TRBJ2-5; D gene unclear. The V end was cut by 7 bases, the J end by 5 bases, with 14 bases between. Germline V CDR1 and CDR2: MDHEN, SYDVKM. The CDR3 covers 13 residues. The CDR3 loop reads CASTPENGETQYF. The CDR3 coding sequence is TGTGCCAGCACTCCGGAGAACGGGGAGACCCAGTACTTC.

This clonotype was detected many times. The rearrangement joins TRBV2 to TRBJ1-2, with D uncertain. The CDR3 length is 13 residues. The germline V gene encodes CDR1 SNHLY and CDR2 FYNNEI. Deletions cut 3 bases from V and 2 bases from J, with 7 bases between. In DNA form, the CDR3 reads TGTGCCAGCAGTGAGGCAGGCAACTATGGCTACACCTTC. It specifies CASSEAGNYGYTF.

This clonotype was recorded at least ten times. V and J are TRBV3-1 and TRBJ1-5; D is ambiguous. Germline V gene lookup returns CDR1 LGHDT and CDR2 YNNKEL (reference sequence). There are 14 residues in the CDR3. V was trimmed by 3 bases and J by 0 bases, leaving 6 bases between them. The DNA for the CDR3 is TGTGCCAGCAGCCAGAGGGATAGCAATCAGCCCCAGCATTTT. Translating it yields CASSQRDSNQPQHF.

This clonotype was counted between two and nine times. The chain joins TRBV5-6 to TRBJ1-5, with 8 bases lining up with TRBD1. The CDR3 sequence is 15 residues long. Germline CDR1 SGHDT, CDR2 YYEEEE. Unmatched junction bases numbered 5, after V lost 4 bases and J lost 2 bases. In DNA form, the CDR3 reads TGTGCCAGCAGCCGGGGGACAGGTGGCAATCAGCCCCAGCATTTT. Its translation: CASSRGTGGNQPQHF.

This clonotype has ten or more counts. This chain joins TRBV11-1 and TRBJ2-2; 7 positions match TRBD1. The germline V gene has CDR1 SGHAT and CDR2 FQDESV (reference sequence). V shed 5 bases, J shed 4 bases, and the junction held 7 bases outside the gene matches. This CDR3 has 15 amino acids. CDR3 bases: TGTGCCAGCAGCCCCCCCAGACAGGGCACCGGGGAGCTGTTTTTT. Translated: CASSPPRQGTGELFF.

The J gene is TRBJ2-1, the V gene TRBV6-2 or TRBV6-3, with 8 bases identical to TRBD2. V gave up 0 bases and J gave up 15 bases; unmatched junction bases: 25. Germline V gives CDR1 MNHEY, CDR2 SVGEGT. This CDR3 has 19 residues. The CDR3 coding sequence is TGTGCCAGCAGTTACTCTACCAAACCGACCGGACTAGCTTCCCGGCGGGGGTTCTTC. Translation: CASSYSTKPTGLASRRGFF.

The chain has TRBV27 and TRBJ1-2, with D possibly matching TRBD1 (5 bases). Trimming pared 2 bases from V and 4 bases from J, leaving 20 bases between. CDR1 and CDR2 from the germline V gene are MNHEY and SMNVEV (reference sequence). CDR3 length: 17 residues. The DNA for the CDR3 is TGTGCCAGCAGTTTACCCTCCGGGACGCCCGGGATCTATGGCTACACCTTC. As protein: CASSLPSGTPGIYGYTF.